This TCR beta chain was sequenced for a study of cytomegalovirus exposure and HLA in healthy donors. J lost 1 base, V lost 5 bases, and 10 bases had no gene match. Germline CDR1 and CDR2: MNHEY and SMNVEV (reference sequence). This CDR3 contains 16 residues. Turning to this clone: Its antigen remains unidentified.

PCR used 60 Vbeta primers and 13 Jbeta primers. TCRdb's copy holds only in-frame clones and misses some; the assay was immunoSEQ multiplex PCR. The table records 70,000 to 90,000 clones, around 70% of them present only once. General study findings and limits: Likely technical artifact: a cluster of highly shared sequence variants.

The chain employs TRBV27 and TRBJ2-7; 8 bases match TRBD2. The material sequenced was PBMCs. The source is a man aged 35 to 55 in good health and CMV-seropositive. The CDR3 nucleotides read TGTGCCAGCAGTCCTTGGGGTAGCGGGGTGTCCTACGAGCAGTACTTC. Its translation: CASSPWGSGVSYEQYF.